These 28 T cell receptor beta chains came from one sample sequenced in a study of blood T cell repertoires in COVID-19. This table comes from immunoSEQ multiplex PCR, and its TCRdb copy is limited to in-frame clones, with some not included. The data contain 200,000 to 300,000 clones, roughly four fifths of them singletons. Sequencing was performed on peripheral blood. The receptors were sampled from a man aged 45-65 years with acute or convalescent COVID-19.

This clone has at least ten counts. V is TRBV9 and J is TRBJ1-6; D possibly corresponds to TRBD1 (6 bases). CDR1 and CDR2 (germline): SGDLS, YYNGEE. Trimming cost V 0 bases and J 10 bases, with 11 bases left between them. The CDR3 is 14 residues long. Here the CDR3 DNA reads TGTGCCAGCAGCGTAGGGGCAGGGGAATCACCCCTCCACTTT. Its translation: CASSVGAGESPLHF.

The rearrangement uses TRBV3-1 (or the pseudogene TRBV3-2) and TRBJ2-3; the D gene is possibly TRBD1 (5 bases). CDR1 and CDR2 from the germline V gene are LGHDT and YNNKEL (reference sequence). V was trimmed by 3 bases and J by 2 bases, leaving 12 bases between them. The CDR3 has 15 residues. The CDR3 loop reads CASSQMTVFTDTQYF. CDR3 nucleotides: TGTGCCAGCAGCCAGATGACAGTCTTCACAGATACGCAGTATTTT.

The rearrangement joins TRBV11-3 to TRBJ1-1, with D possibly TRBD1 on 6 matching bases. CDR3 length: 15 amino acids. V was trimmed by 5 bases and J by 3 bases, leaving 16 bases between them. The germline gives CDR1 SGHNT, CDR2 YENEEA. As DNA, the CDR3 is TGTGCCAGCAGCCCTTACGGACAGCCGTACACTGAAGCTTTCTTT. Translating gives CASSPYGQPYTEAFF.

V is TRBV7-9 and J is TRBJ2-7, with D possibly TRBD2 on 5 matching bases. Germline V gives CDR1 SEHNR, CDR2 FQNEAQ (reference sequence). The length of the CDR3 is 12 residues. The V and J ends lost 3 bases and 5 bases respectively, with 8 bases between them. Here the CDR3 reads CASSFLGDEQYF. CDR3 nucleotides: TGTGCCAGCAGCTTTCTCGGGGACGAGCAGTACTTC.

J is TRBJ2-7 and V is TRBV7-8; 10 positions match TRBD1. V gave up 0 bases and J gave up 4 bases; unmatched junction bases: 6. From germline, CDR1 is SGHVS and CDR2 FQNEAQ. This CDR3 contains 16 residues. The CDR3 DNA is TGTGCCAGCAGCTTAGCGTACCCGGGACAGGGGTACGAGCAGTACTTC. Its protein is CASSLAYPGQGYEQYF.

The chain couples TRBV27 to TRBJ2-5, with a weak D call TRBD1 (6 bases). The CDR3 sequence is 15 residues long. In germline, CDR1 is MNHEY, CDR2 SMNVEV (reference sequence). V lost 2 bases and J 3 bases, leaving 13 bases between the germline ends. CDR3 bases: TGTGCCAGCAGTTTACAGGGGCGCATCAAAGAGACCCAGTACTTC. Its protein is CASSLQGRIKETQYF.

The rearrangement joins TRBV21-1 to TRBJ2-7; TRBD1, as called in the table, went unchecked against the DNA. TRBV21-1 is a known pseudogene. The CDR3 is 14 residues long. The CDR3: CATSEDRGCYEQYF. The CDR3 nucleotides read TGTGCCACCTCCGAGGACAGGGGGTGCTACGAGCAGTACTTC.

The chain is built from TRBV9 and TRBJ2-5; 7 nucleotides match TRBD1. Unmatched junction bases numbered 8, after V lost 2 bases and J lost 4 bases. Germline values: CDR1 SGDLS, CDR2 YYNGEE. The CDR3 extends over 15 amino acids. DNA for the CDR3: TGTGCCAGCAGCGTGTGGGCCGGGGACAGAGAGACCCAGTACTTC. Protein: CASSVWAGDRETQYF.

This chain links TRBV6-1 with TRBJ1-5, with 7 bases lining up with TRBD1. The junction had 6 bases not matched to a gene; V was cut back by 3 bases and J by 4 bases. CDR1 is MNHNS and CDR2 is SASEGT in the germline V gene. The CDR3 extends over 15 amino acids. The CDR3 here is CASSDQGVANQPQHF. Written as DNA, the CDR3 is TGTGCCAGCAGTGATCAGGGGGTAGCAAATCAGCCCCAGCATTTT.

The gene calls are TRBV11-2 and TRBJ1-3, with unresolved D. The V and J ends lost 1 base and 0 bases respectively, with 13 bases between them. The CDR3 is 17 amino acids. Germline-derived CDR1 and CDR2 are SGHAT and FQNNGV. The CDR3 loop is CASSLVGGGFSGNTIYF. Written as DNA, the CDR3 is TGTGCCAGCAGCTTAGTTGGCGGCGGTTTCTCTGGAAACACCATATATTTT.

V usage is TRBV30 and J usage is TRBJ2-1; possible D gene TRBD2, 7 bases. The CDR3 runs to 14 residues. Germline lookup yields CDR1 GTSNPN and CDR2 SVGIG (reference sequence). With 4 bases removed from V and 2 bases from J, the gap between germline ends came to 12 bases. Here the CDR3 reads CAWTGGGAYNEQFF. The CDR3 DNA follows: TGTGCCTGGACTGGAGGGGGGGCCTACAATGAGCAGTTCTTC.

Regarding this clone: This specimen includes other DNA sequences encoding the same CDR3. CDR3 sequence (DNA): TGTGCCAGCAGCGTAGGCGGAAGCTCCTACGAGCAGTACTTC. Protein sequence: CASSVGGSSYEQYF. The chain carries TRBV9 and TRBJ2-7; D ambiguous. Germline V gene sequence: CDR1 SGDLS, CDR2 YYNGEE. The length of the CDR3 is 14 residues. Trimming removed 0 bases at V and 0 bases at J, with 7 bases between.

This clone was counted a few times. The rearrangement links TRBV5-5 to TRBJ1-4; TRBD1 is a possible D gene (5 bases). The CDR3 extends over 11 amino acids. V dropped 4 bases and J dropped 8 bases, with 6 bases sitting between them. Germline V CDR1 and CDR2: SGHKS, YYEKEE (reference sequence). CDR3 nucleotide sequence: TGTGCCAGCAGCCCAGGGGAAAAACTGTTTTTT. As protein: CASSPGEKLFF. Full variable domain (outside the CDR3, taken from reference TRBV5-5 and TRBJ1-4): DAGVTQSPTHLIKTRGQQVTLRCSPISGHKSVSWYQQVLGQGPQFIFQYYEKEERGRGNFPDRFSARQFPNYSSELNVNALLLGDSALYLCASSPGEKLFFGSGTQLSVL.

This clone has just a few counts. This chain uses TRBV5-1 with TRBJ2-1; 16 nucleotides agree with TRBD2. The CDR3 consists of 17 residues. The germline gives CDR1 SGHRS, CDR2 YFSETQ. Trimming removed 4 bases from V and 7 bases from J; junction bases left unmatched: 8. Written as DNA, the CDR3 is TGCGCCAGCAGCGCCGGGACTAGCGGGGGGGCCTGGAATGAGCAGTTCTTC. It yields the protein CASSAGTSGGAWNEQFF.

The J gene is TRBJ2-5, the V gene TRBV28; TRBD1 agrees at 9 bases. The CDR3 totals 15 residues. CDR1 and CDR2 (germline): MDHEN, SYDVKM. After removal of 3 bases from V and 4 bases from J, the junction contained 6 bases not matched to a gene. The chain's CDR3 is CASSFYRGRTETQYF. As DNA, the CDR3 is TGTGCCAGCAGTTTCTACAGGGGGCGTACAGAGACCCAGTACTTC.

V and J are TRBV6-2 or TRBV6-3 and TRBJ1-5; a possible D gene is TRBD1 (6 bases). V was clipped by 0 bases and J by 6 bases, with 12 bases between them. This CDR3 comprises 15 residues. Germline CDR1 and CDR2: MNHEY and SVGEGT. The CDR3 loop is CASSYSVGGRQPQHF. Written as DNA, the CDR3 is TGTGCCAGCAGTTACTCAGTGGGGGGGCGTCAGCCCCAGCATTTT.

V and J are TRBV28 and TRBJ1-2, with no clear D. The ends were cut back, 2 bases at V and 7 bases at J, with 8 bases in the middle. The CDR3 consists of 12 residues. Germline CDR1 is MDHEN and CDR2 is SYDVKM. This chain's CDR3 is CASSLGRVGYTF. DNA of the CDR3: TGTGCCAGCAGTTTAGGTCGGGTTGGCTACACCTTC.

The chain carries TRBV5-1 and TRBJ2-5; 7 bases map to TRBD1. This CDR3 region has 16 residues. Germline CDR1 reads SGHRS; CDR2 reads YFSETQ. V lost 4 bases and J lost 4; bases outside the gene matches: 13. CDR3 sequence: CASSQKFRTGAETQYF. The DNA of the CDR3 is TGCGCCAGCAGCCAGAAATTTCGGACAGGAGCAGAGACCCAGTACTTC.

The chain uses TRBV7-3 and TRBJ2-1, with 8 bases identical to TRBD2. CDR1 is SGHTA and CDR2 is FQGTGA in the germline V gene. The CDR3 extends over 15 amino acids. V was pared by 5 bases and J by 2 bases, with 5 bases of the junction left unmatched. CDR3 protein: CASSIGLAAYNEQFF. The CDR3 nucleotides read TGTGCCAGCAGCATCGGACTAGCTGCCTACAATGAGCAGTTCTTC.

V usage is TRBV27 and J usage is TRBJ2-1; tentatively, D is TRBD2 (6 bases). CDR1 is MNHEY and CDR2 is SMNVEV in the germline V gene (reference sequence). The CDR3 extends over 13 amino acids. The V and J ends lost 6 bases and 4 bases respectively, with 10 bases between them. As DNA, the CDR3 is TGTGCCAGCAGCCGCGGGACTTACAATGAGCAGTTCTTC. Translation gives CASSRGTYNEQFF.

The J gene is TRBJ2-1, the V gene TRBV10-1; 7 bases fit TRBD1. The germline gives CDR1 WNHNN, CDR2 SYGVQD (reference sequence). After removal of 3 bases from V and 7 bases from J, the junction contained 6 bases not matched to a gene. The CDR3 is 14 residues long. The CDR3 loop is CASSEWDSKNEQFF. The CDR3 bases are TGCGCCAGCAGTGAATGGGACAGCAAAAATGAGCAGTTCTTC.

The CDR3 sequence: CSARGGNTIYF. CDR3 bases: TGCAGTGCCCGAGGGGGCAACACCATATATTTT. The V call is TRBV20-1, the J call TRBJ1-3; 7 bases are a match to TRBD1. With 6 bases clipped from V and 7 bases from J, the junction kept 3 bases outside the gene matches. This CDR3 comprises 11 residues. Per the germline V gene, CDR1 is DFQATT and CDR2 is SNEGSKA (reference sequence).

This clone is a singleton in its sample. The genes are TRBV2 and TRBJ1-1, with D tentatively TRBD1 (6 bases). Trimming stripped 9 bases from V and 7 bases from J, with 12 bases between. Germline CDR1 and CDR2: SNHLY and FYNNEI. The CDR3 extends over 11 amino acids. The CDR3 spells CASGTTLEAFF. CDR3 DNA: TGTGCCAGTGGGACAACCCTTGAAGCTTTCTTT.

V usage is TRBV5-5 and J usage is TRBJ2-3; D not resolved. Germline CDR1 is SGHKS and CDR2 is YYEKEE (reference sequence). This CDR3 is built from 13 residues. Trimming cost V 4 bases and J 5 bases, with 11 bases left between them. DNA of the CDR3: TGTGCCAGCAGCCCGCTAGGCGAAGATACGCAGTATTTT. Encoded protein: CASSPLGEDTQYF.

The chain has TRBV10-1 and TRBJ2-3; D is perhaps TRBD2 (6 bases). The V end lost 11 bases, the J end lost 3 bases, and 18 bases lay between the germline ends. Per germline, CDR1 WNHNN and CDR2 SYGVQD (reference sequence). The length of the CDR3 is 14 residues. The chain's CDR3 is CALSGRGETDTQYF. The CDR3 DNA reads TGCGCCCTTTCCGGGCGGGGTGAGACAGATACGCAGTATTTT.

This chain's CDR3 is CASSLAVLSGGAETQYF. In DNA, the CDR3 is TGTGCCAGCAGCTTGGCAGTTCTATCGGGGGGGGCGGAGACCCAGTACTTC. This chain links TRBV5-8 with TRBJ2-5, with 8 bases aligning to TRBD2. Germline loops: CDR1 SGHTS, CDR2 YDEGEE. The CDR3 consists of 17 residues. V shed 0 bases and J 5 bases; nucleotides not matched to a gene: 12.

The rearrangement joins TRBV2 to TRBJ1-2; 7 nucleotides line up with TRBD1. V shed 11 bases, J shed 4 bases, and the junction held 7 bases outside the gene matches. The CDR3 consists of 12 residues. In germline, CDR1 is SNHLY, CDR2 FYNNEI. The chain's CDR3 is CALWGTAYGYTF. CDR3 DNA: TGTGCCCTTTGGGGGACAGCCTATGGCTACACCTTC.

The J gene is TRBJ1-2, the V gene TRBV11-2; tentatively, D is TRBD1 (6 bases). The CDR3 totals 15 residues. CDR1 SGHAT and CDR2 FQNNGV come from the germline V gene. Trimming took off 3 bases at V and 5 bases at J, with 16 bases between the two ends. This chain's CDR3 is CASSFRGANPYGYTF. The CDR3 DNA follows: TGTGCCAGCAGCTTCCGGGGGGCGAACCCATATGGCTACACCTTC.